The 28 T cell receptor beta chains below were found in one sample sequenced in a study of blood T cell repertoires in COVID-19. Generated by immunoSEQ multiplex PCR, the TCRdb table keeps only in-frame clones and is missing some. The table lists roughly 250,000 clones, more than 70% of them singletons, with roughly 1.2% in the top ten. Sequencing used PBMCs or T cells enriched from blood (not recorded which). The receptors originated from a woman between 40 and 50 years old with acute COVID-19.

V usage is TRBV24-1 and J usage is TRBJ2-1; D is possibly TRBD2 (5 bases). Germline V gene sequence: CDR1 KGHDR, CDR2 SFDVKD. The CDR3 has 18 residues. V lost 4 bases and J lost 0, with 18 bases in between. CDR3 loop: CATSDTLGGGSSYNEQFF. The CDR3, as DNA: TGTGCCACCAGTGACACATTAGGCGGAGGTAGCTCCTACAATGAGCAGTTCTTC.

The V and J genes are TRBV5-1 and TRBJ2-1, with 9 bases aligning to TRBD1. Germline-derived CDR1 and CDR2 are SGHRS and YFSETQ. The CDR3 consists of 17 residues. V shed 5 bases and J 10 bases; nucleotides not matched to a gene: 19. CDR3 sequence reads: CASSTTPGQGWAAEQFF. DNA of the CDR3: TGCGCCAGCAGTACTACCCCGGGACAGGGTTGGGCGGCGGAGCAGTTCTTC.

CDR3 region: CASSLVRAGDYNEQFF. The DNA for the CDR3 is TGTGCCAGCAGCCTAGTTCGGGCGGGGGACTACAATGAGCAGTTCTTC. V usage is TRBV25-1 and J usage is TRBJ2-1, with 7 bases lining up with TRBD2. Trimming took 6 bases from V and 3 from J; bases not matched to a gene: 11. CDR1 is MGHDK, CDR2 SYGVNS, per germline. The CDR3 has 16 amino acids.

The V gene is TRBV10-1, the J gene TRBJ1-1; 7 bases line up with TRBD1. Germline-derived CDR1 and CDR2 are WNHNN and SYGVQD (reference sequence). This CDR3 is 13 amino acids long. J was trimmed by 7 bases and V by 2 bases; bases with no gene match: 4. The CDR3 region is CASSEQGGGEAFF. The CDR3 nucleotides read TGCGCCAGCAGTGAGCAGGGGGGAGGTGAAGCTTTCTTT.

V usage is TRBV7-2 and J usage is TRBJ2-3, with TRBD2 matching over 13 bases. After removal of 1 base from V and 1 base from J, the junction contained 8 bases not matched to a gene. From germline, CDR1 is SGHTA and CDR2 FQGNSA. CDR3 length: 19 amino acids. As DNA, the CDR3 is TGTGCCAGCAGCTTAGTTATACTAGCGGGAGGGCCAGGCACAGATACGCAGTATTTT. It yields the protein CASSLVILAGGPGTDTQYF.

The chain uses TRBV7-2 and TRBJ1-1; tentatively, D is TRBD1 (5 bases). Germline CDR1 SGHTA, CDR2 FQGNSA. V lost 5 bases to trimming and J lost 4 bases, with 20 bases between them. CDR3 length: 16 residues. In DNA form, the CDR3 reads TGTGCCAGCAGCCCCCCCAGGGTTGGCCGGAGCACTGAAGCTTTCTTT. Its translation is CASSPPRVGRSTEAFF. The full variable domain, rest sourced from reference TRBV7-2 and TRBJ1-1, is GAGVSQSPSNKVTEKGKDVELRCDPISGHTALYWYRQSLGQGLEFLIYFQGNSAPDKSGLPSDRFSAERTGGSVSTLTIQRTQQEDSAVYLCASSPPRVGRSTEAFFGQGTRLTVV.

As concerns this clone: One junction end disagrees with the germline gene, perhaps due to a read error. This chain connects TRBV10-3 to TRBJ2-1; no definite D call. Germline assignment: CDR1 ENHRY and CDR2 SYGVKD. This CDR3 spans 12 amino acids. The chain's CDR3 is CAISDSFNEQFF. DNA for the CDR3: TGTGCCATCAGTGATTCCTTCAATGAGCAGTTCTTC.

The chain employs TRBV3-1 (or the pseudogene TRBV3-2) and TRBJ1-1; TRBD1 aligns across 7 bases. Per germline, CDR1 LGHDT and CDR2 YNNKEL (reference sequence). The CDR3 covers 18 residues. V lost 6 bases and J lost 10; bases outside the gene matches: 26. The CDR3 here is CASSAPTGTEVRFGRAFF. DNA of the CDR3: TGTGCCAGCAGTGCTCCGACCGGGACAGAGGTGAGGTTTGGCCGAGCTTTCTTT.

This clone has a single count. The chain joins TRBV24-1 to TRBJ2-5; tentatively, D is TRBD2 (6 bases). Trimming took off 5 bases at V and 0 bases at J, with 15 bases between the two ends. Germline V lookup: CDR1 KGHDR, CDR2 SFDVKD. This CDR3 has 16 amino acids. The CDR3 loop reads CATSGFAGTYQETQYF. Written as DNA, the CDR3 is TGTGCCACCAGTGGGTTCGCGGGGACTTACCAAGAGACCCAGTACTTC.

The chain combines TRBV5-1 with TRBJ2-1; maybe TRBD2 (6 bases). Germline lookup yields CDR1 SGHRS and CDR2 YFSETQ. V was shortened by 4 bases and J by 0 bases, with 20 bases between the two germline ends. CDR3 length: 18 residues. The CDR3: CASSGKGTLTSSYNEQFF. The DNA for the CDR3 is TGCGCCAGCAGCGGCAAAGGGACTCTGACGAGCTCCTACAATGAGCAGTTCTTC.

Comments on this clone: An end of the junction differs from the germline gene, which may be a read error. The V and J genes are TRBV7-9 and TRBJ2-1; 10 bases agree with TRBD2. The CDR3 totals 15 residues. Germline CDR1 and CDR2: SEHNR and FQNEAQ (reference sequence). CDR3 amino acids: CASSLAGGVWDEQFF. For the CDR3, the DNA is TGTGCCAGCAGTTTAGCGGGAGGAGTATGGGATGAGCAGTTCTTC. The variable domain in full, completed from reference TRBV7-9 and TRBJ2-1, reads DTGVSQNPRHKITKRGQNVTFRCDPISEHNRLYWYRQTLGQGPEFLTYFQNEAQLEKSRLLSDRFSAERPKGSFSTLEIQRTEQGDSAMYLCASSLAGGVWDEQFFGPGTRLTVL.

The chain has TRBV7-3 and TRBJ1-2; D remains unclear. This CDR3 spans 15 amino acids. The V end lost 5 bases, the J end lost 13 bases, and 26 bases lay between the germline ends. The germline gives CDR1 SGHTA, CDR2 FQGTGA. The CDR3 spells CASSRDPTELHFLTF. CDR3 bases: TGTGCCAGCAGCCGAGACCCCACAGAGCTCCATTTTCTCACCTTC.

The V gene is TRBV7-9, the J gene TRBJ1-4, with 9 bases that match TRBD1. V shed 7 bases, J shed 7 bases, and the junction held 7 bases outside the gene matches. Germline lookup yields CDR1 SEHNR and CDR2 FQNEAQ (reference sequence). The CDR3 is 14 amino acids. For the CDR3, the DNA is TGTGCCAGCACCCCGACAGGGGGAACTGAAAAACTGTTTTTT. It translates to CASTPTGGTEKLFF.

V usage is TRBV2 and J usage is TRBJ1-5, with D possibly being TRBD1 (5 bases). Germline assignment: CDR1 SNHLY and CDR2 FYNNEI. V gave up 7 bases and J gave up 0 bases, with 10 bases separating them. The CDR3 is 14 residues long. This chain's CDR3 is CASKEQDSNQPQHF. CDR3 sequence (DNA): TGTGCCAGCAAGGAACAGGATAGCAATCAGCCCCAGCATTTT.

The chain carries TRBV6-5 and TRBJ2-1; D is undetermined. This CDR3 is 16 amino acids long. Germline V lookup: CDR1 MNHEY, CDR2 SVGAGI. V was pared by 4 bases and J by 9 bases, with 22 bases between. DNA of the CDR3: TGTGCCAGCAGTTCTCCCTTCCCCGGGTCCCTGGGTGAGCAGTTCTTC. It codes for CASSSPFPGSLGEQFF.

J is TRBJ1-1 and V is TRBV19; D is uncertain. The CDR3 spans 15 residues. Trimming shortened V by 3 bases and J by 5 bases, and 16 bases separated the two germline ends. Germline lookup yields CDR1 LNHDA and CDR2 SQIVND (reference sequence). CDR3 region: CASSIFWSSGTEAFF. Here the CDR3 DNA reads TGTGCCAGTAGTATTTTTTGGAGTTCTGGGACTGAAGCTTTCTTT.

The J gene is TRBJ2-7, the V gene TRBV21-1; the D call TRBD1 from the table was never checked on the DNA. TRBV21-1 is classified as a pseudogene. The CDR3 is 14 amino acids. CDR3 in amino acids: CASSRNRKVYEQYV. CDR3 DNA sequence: TGTGCCAGCAGCAGGAACAGGAAAGTCTACGAGCAGTACGTC.

This clone came up once. This rearrangement joins TRBV6-5 to TRBJ2-1; tentative D call: TRBD2 (6 bases). Germline CDR1 MNHEY, CDR2 SVGAGI. The CDR3 runs 15 residues. Trimming left V 0 bases short and J 4 bases short, with 10 bases between. The CDR3 coding sequence is TGTGCCAGCAGTTACTCTCTAGCGCGATACAATGAGCAGTTCTTC. It is translated as CASSYSLARYNEQFF.

The gene calls are TRBV5-1 and TRBJ1-2; tentatively, D is TRBD1 (5 bases). This CDR3 is built from 15 residues. In germline, CDR1 is SGHRS, CDR2 YFSETQ. V lost 4 bases, J lost 4 bases, and 17 bases lay in between. CDR3 residues: CASSARDSGGYGYTF. In DNA, the CDR3 is TGCGCCAGCAGCGCCAGAGACAGTGGCGGCTATGGCTACACCTTC. Looking up the rest from reference TRBV5-1 and TRBJ1-2 gives the full variable domain: KAGVTQTPRYLIKTRGQQVTLSCSPISGHRSVSWYQQTPGQGLQFLFEYFSETQRNKGNFPGRFSGRQFSNSRSEMNVSTLELGDSALYLCASSARDSGGYGYTFGSGTRLTVV.

The J gene is TRBJ2-2, the V gene TRBV10-3; no firm D call. V was cut by 7 bases and J by 7 bases, with 10 bases left in between. The CDR3 contains 12 residues. In germline, CDR1 is ENHRY, CDR2 SYGVKD. The CDR3 reads CAITSGVGELFF. The CDR3 DNA reads as TGTGCCATCACTTCGGGTGTCGGGGAGCTGTTTTTT.

The chain combines TRBV11-3 with TRBJ2-1, with TRBD2 matching 7 bases. Germline CDR1 is SGHNT and CDR2 is YENEEA. CDR3 length: 18 amino acids. Trimming at V came to 1 base and at J to 7 bases, leaving 16 bases not matched to a gene. Here the CDR3 reads CASSLGTGGPREGNEQFF. In nucleotides, the CDR3 is TGTGCCAGCAGCTTAGGGACGGGCGGCCCCAGGGAGGGGAATGAGCAGTTCTTC.

This rearrangement joins TRBV5-1 to TRBJ1-2; D uncertain. The CDR3 is made up of 14 amino acids. V was pared by 0 bases and J by 6 bases, with 12 bases between. The germline V gene has CDR1 SGHRS and CDR2 YFSETQ. CDR3 bases: TGCGCCAGCAGCTTGGGCCTTCCCTCGGATGGCTACACCTTC. Protein product: CASSLGLPSDGYTF.

V gene TRBV18 combines with J gene TRBJ1-4, with D perhaps TRBD1 (5 bases). V was trimmed by 3 bases and J by 4 bases, leaving 15 bases between them. The CDR3 totals 16 residues. Germline lookup yields CDR1 KGHSH and CDR2 LQKENI. CDR3 bases: TGTGCCAGCTCACCCATCTCCGGGGGGGGTAATGAAAAACTGTTTTTT. This translates into CASSPISGGGNEKLFF.

The J gene is TRBJ2-6, the V gene TRBV5-1; D is ambiguous. The CDR3 is made up of 15 amino acids. In germline, CDR1 is SGHRS, CDR2 YFSETQ. Trimming removed 0 bases from V and 0 bases from J, with 4 bases in between. As DNA, the CDR3 is TGCGCCAGCAGCTTGGACGGCTCTGGGGCCAACGTCCTGACTTTC. It yields the protein CASSLDGSGANVLTF.

The V call is TRBV29-1, the J call TRBJ1-2; tentative D call: TRBD1 (6 bases). Germline V gives CDR1 SQVTM, CDR2 ANQGSEA. This CDR3 spans 12 amino acids. Trimming took 4 bases from V and 4 from J, leaving 10 bases between them. The CDR3 here is CSVGDRFYGYTF. The CDR3 DNA is TGCAGCGTTGGTGACAGGTTCTATGGCTACACCTTC.

The chain carries TRBV21-1 and TRBJ1-1. TRBV21-1 is recorded as a pseudogene. The length of the CDR3 is 15 residues. The CDR3 loop reads CASSKVRETNTEAFF. DNA of the CDR3: TGTGCCAGCAGCAAAGTTCGGGAGACCAACACTGAAGCTTTCTTT.

The chain uses TRBV6-1 and TRBJ1-1, with D perhaps matching TRBD1 (6 bases). The V end lost 1 base, the J end lost 3 bases, and 15 bases lay between the germline ends. The length of the CDR3 is 16 residues. Germline CDR1 MNHNS, CDR2 SASEGT. In DNA, the CDR3 is TGTGCCAGCAGTGAAGTGGGTACAGGGTGGGACACTGAAGCTTTCTTT. Its translation: CASSEVGTGWDTEAFF.

This rearrangement joins TRBV27 to TRBJ2-2; 9 nucleotides align to TRBD1. CDR3 length: 14 amino acids. The trim removed 8 bases at V and 4 bases at J, leaving 5 bases unmatched. Germline V gives CDR1 MNHEY, CDR2 SMNVEV (reference sequence). In DNA, the CDR3 is TGTGCCAGCTTGGGACAGGGAGTCACCGGGGAGCTGTTTTTT. This codes for CASLGQGVTGELFF.